The T cell receptor (beta chain) described here comes from a study of control samples from healthy donors and cancer patients. The protocol was immunoSEQ multiplex PCR, while the TCRdb copy is restricted to in-frame clones and leaves out a portion. The repertoire holds tens of thousands of clones, 95% seen once, with approximately 2.2% in the top ten. Per germline, CDR1 MNHEY and CDR2 SVGAGI. The CDR3 is made up of 12 amino acids. Trimming removed 6 bases from V and 4 bases from J, with 10 bases in between. The sequenced sample consisted of blood. This TCR came from a man aged 25 to 40 in good health. V gene TRBV6-5 combines with J gene TRBJ2-7; weak D call: TRBD2 (5 bases). The CDR3 is CASSPGGYEQYF. The CDR3, as DNA: TGTGCCAGCAGCCCCGGAGGTTACGAGCAGTACTTC.